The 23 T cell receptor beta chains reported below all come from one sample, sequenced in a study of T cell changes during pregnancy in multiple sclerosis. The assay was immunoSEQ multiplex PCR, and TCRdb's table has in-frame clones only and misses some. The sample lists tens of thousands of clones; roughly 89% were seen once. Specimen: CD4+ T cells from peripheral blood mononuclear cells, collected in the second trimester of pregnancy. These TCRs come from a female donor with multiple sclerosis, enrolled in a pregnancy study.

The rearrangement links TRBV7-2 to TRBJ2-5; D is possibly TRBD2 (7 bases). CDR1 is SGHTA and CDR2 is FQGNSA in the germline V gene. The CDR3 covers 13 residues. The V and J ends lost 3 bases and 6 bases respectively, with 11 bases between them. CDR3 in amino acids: CASSFGGLKTQYF. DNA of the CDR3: TGTGCCAGCAGCTTCGGGGGGCTGAAGACCCAGTACTTC. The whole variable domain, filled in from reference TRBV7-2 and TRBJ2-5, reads GAGVSQSPSNKVTEKGKDVELRCDPISGHTALYWYRQSLGQGLEFLIYFQGNSAPDKSGLPSDRFSAERTGGSVSTLTIQRTQQEDSAVYLCASSFGGLKTQYFGPGTRLLVL.

The CDR3 DNA sequence: TGTGCCTGGACCGACAGGGGATTTTTGAATGAGCAGTTCTTC. Its translation is CAWTDRGFLNEQFF. This rearrangement joins TRBV30 to TRBJ2-1; 8 nucleotides line up with TRBD1. The CDR3 sequence is 14 residues long. V lost 4 bases, J lost 7 bases, and 9 bases stayed unmatched. Looked up from germline, CDR1 is GTSNPN and CDR2 is SVGIG (reference sequence).

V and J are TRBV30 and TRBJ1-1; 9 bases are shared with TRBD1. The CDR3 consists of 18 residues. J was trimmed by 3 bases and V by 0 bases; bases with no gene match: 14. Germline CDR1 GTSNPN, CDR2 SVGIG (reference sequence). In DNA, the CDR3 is TGTGCCTGGAGTGTACGACGAACCGGGACAGGGCGAGACACTGAAGCTTTCTTT. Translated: CAWSVRRTGTGRDTEAFF.

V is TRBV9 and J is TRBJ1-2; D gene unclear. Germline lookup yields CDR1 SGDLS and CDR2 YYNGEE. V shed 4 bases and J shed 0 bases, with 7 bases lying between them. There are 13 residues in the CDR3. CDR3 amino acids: CASSRAANYGYTF. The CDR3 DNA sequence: TGTGCCAGCAGCCGCGCTGCTAACTATGGCTACACCTTC.

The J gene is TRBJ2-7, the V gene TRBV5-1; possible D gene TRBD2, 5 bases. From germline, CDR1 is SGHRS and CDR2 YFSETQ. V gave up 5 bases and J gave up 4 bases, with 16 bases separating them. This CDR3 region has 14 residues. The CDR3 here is CASRPGINTYEQYF. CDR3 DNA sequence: TGCGCCAGCAGGCCCGGGATCAATACGTACGAGCAGTACTTC.

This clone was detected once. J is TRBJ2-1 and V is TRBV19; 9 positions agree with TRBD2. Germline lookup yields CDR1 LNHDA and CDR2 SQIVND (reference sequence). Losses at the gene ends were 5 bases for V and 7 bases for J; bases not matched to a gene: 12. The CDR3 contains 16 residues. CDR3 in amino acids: CASSPQRGARRNEQFF. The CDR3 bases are TGTGCCAGTAGTCCACAGCGGGGGGCACGGAGAAATGAGCAGTTCTTC. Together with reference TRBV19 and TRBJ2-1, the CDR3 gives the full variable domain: DGGITQSPKYLFRKEGQNVTLSCEQNLNHDAMYWYRQDPGQGLRLIYYSQIVNDFQKGDIAEGYSVSREKKESFPLTVTSAQKNPTAFYLCASSPQRGARRNEQFFGPGTRLTVL.

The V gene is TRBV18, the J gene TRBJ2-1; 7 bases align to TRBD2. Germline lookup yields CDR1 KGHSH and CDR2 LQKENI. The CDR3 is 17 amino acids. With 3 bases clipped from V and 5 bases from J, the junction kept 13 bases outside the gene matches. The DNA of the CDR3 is TGTGCCAGCTCACCCCTTAGCGGGCCCTCCGGGAACAATGAGCAGTTCTTC. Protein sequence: CASSPLSGPSGNNEQFF.

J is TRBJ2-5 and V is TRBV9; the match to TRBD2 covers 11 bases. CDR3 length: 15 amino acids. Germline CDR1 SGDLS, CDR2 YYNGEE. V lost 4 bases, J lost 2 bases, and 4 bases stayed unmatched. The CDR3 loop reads CASSPGTSGQETQYF. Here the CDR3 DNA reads TGTGCCAGCAGCCCGGGGACTAGCGGACAAGAGACCCAGTACTTC. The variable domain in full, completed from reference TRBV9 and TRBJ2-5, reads DSGVTQTPKHLITATGQRVTLRCSPRSGDLSVYWYQQSLDQGLQFLIQYYNGEERAKGNILERFSAQQFPDLHSELNLSSLELGDSALYFCASSPGTSGQETQYFGPGTRLLVL.

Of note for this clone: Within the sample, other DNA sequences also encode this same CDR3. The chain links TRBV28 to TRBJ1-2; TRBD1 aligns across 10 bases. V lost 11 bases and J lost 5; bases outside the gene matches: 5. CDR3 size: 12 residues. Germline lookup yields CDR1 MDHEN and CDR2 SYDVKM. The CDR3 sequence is CAGGDRGYGYTF. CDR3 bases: TGTGCCGGGGGGGACAGGGGTTATGGCTACACCTTC.

Written as DNA, the CDR3 is TGTGCCTGGAGACCCTCTCAGTTGAACACTGAAGCTTTCTTT. As protein: CAWRPSQLNTEAFF. The chain joins TRBV30 to TRBJ1-1; D gene ambiguous. In germline, CDR1 is GTSNPN, CDR2 SVGIG (reference sequence). The CDR3 totals 14 residues. Between the trimmed V and J ends, which lost 3 bases and 0 bases, there was a span of 11 bases.

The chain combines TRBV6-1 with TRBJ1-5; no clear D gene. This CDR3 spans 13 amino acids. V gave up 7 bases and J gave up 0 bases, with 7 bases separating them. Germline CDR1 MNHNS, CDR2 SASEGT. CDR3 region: CASTGSSNQPQHF. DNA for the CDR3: TGTGCCAGCACGGGGAGTAGCAATCAGCCCCAGCATTTT.

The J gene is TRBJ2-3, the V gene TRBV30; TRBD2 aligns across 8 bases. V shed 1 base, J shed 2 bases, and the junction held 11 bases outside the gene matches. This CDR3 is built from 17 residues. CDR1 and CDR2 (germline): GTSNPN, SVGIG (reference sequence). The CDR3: CAWSGVPAGGYTDTQYF. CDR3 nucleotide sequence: TGTGCCTGGAGTGGGGTGCCGGCGGGGGGATACACAGATACGCAGTATTTT.

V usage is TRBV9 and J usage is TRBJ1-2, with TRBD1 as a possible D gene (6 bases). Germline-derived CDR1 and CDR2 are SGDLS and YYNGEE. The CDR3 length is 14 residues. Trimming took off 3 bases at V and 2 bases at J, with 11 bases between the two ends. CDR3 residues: CASSASGHNYGYTF. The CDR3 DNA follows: TGTGCCAGCAGCGCATCGGGACACAACTATGGCTACACCTTC.

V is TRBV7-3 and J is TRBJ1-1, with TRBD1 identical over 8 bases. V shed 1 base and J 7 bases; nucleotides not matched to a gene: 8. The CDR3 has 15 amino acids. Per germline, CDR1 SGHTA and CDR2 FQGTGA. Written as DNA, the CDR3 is TGTGCCAGCAGCTTAAATCTCCAGGGGGCCAGTGAAGCTTTCTTT. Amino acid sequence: CASSLNLQGASEAFF.

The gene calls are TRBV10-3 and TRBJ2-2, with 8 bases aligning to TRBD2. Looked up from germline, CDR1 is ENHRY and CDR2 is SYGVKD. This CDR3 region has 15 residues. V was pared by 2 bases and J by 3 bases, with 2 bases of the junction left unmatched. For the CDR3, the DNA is TGTGCCATCAGTGAGCGGCGGGGGGACACCGGGGAGCTGTTTTTT. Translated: CAISERRGDTGELFF.

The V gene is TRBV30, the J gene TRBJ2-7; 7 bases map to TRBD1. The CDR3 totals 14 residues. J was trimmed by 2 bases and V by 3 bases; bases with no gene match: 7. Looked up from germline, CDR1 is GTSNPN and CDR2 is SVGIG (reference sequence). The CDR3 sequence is CAWRPDRYTYEQYF. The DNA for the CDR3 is TGTGCCTGGAGACCGGACAGGTACACCTACGAGCAGTACTTC.

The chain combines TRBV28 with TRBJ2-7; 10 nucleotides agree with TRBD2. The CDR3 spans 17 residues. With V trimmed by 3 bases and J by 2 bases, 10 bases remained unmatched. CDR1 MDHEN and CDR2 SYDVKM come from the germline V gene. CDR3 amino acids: CASSLSSGGSLTYEQYF. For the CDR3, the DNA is TGTGCCAGCAGTTTGAGTAGCGGGGGGTCTTTGACCTACGAGCAGTACTTC.

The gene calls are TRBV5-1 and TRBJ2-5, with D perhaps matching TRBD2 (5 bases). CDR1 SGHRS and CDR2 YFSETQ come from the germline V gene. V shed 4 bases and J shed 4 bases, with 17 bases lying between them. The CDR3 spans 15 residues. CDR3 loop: CASSPSGSGVETQYF. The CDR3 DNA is TGCGCCAGCAGCCCGAGCGGTTCCGGGGTAGAGACCCAGTACTTC.

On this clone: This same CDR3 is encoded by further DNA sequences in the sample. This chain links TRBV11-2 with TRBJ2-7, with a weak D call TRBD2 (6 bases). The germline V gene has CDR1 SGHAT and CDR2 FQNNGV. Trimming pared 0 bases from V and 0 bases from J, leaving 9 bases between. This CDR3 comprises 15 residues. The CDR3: CASSLEGRGSYEQYF. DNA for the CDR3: TGTGCCAGCAGCTTAGAAGGGCGGGGCTCCTACGAGCAGTACTTC. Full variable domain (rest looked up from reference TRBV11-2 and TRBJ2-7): EAGVAQSPRYKIIEKRQSVAFWCNPISGHATLYWYQQILGQGPKLLIQFQNNGVVDDSQLPKDRFSAERLKGVDSTLKIQPAKLEDSAVYLCASSLEGRGSYEQYFGPGTRLTVT.

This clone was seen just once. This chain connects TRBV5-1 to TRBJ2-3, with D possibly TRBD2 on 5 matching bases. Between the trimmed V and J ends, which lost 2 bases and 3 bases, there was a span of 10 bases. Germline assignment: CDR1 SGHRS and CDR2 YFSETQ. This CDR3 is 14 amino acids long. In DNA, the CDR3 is TGCGCCAGCAGCTTAGTACTAGGGACAGATACGCAGTATTTT. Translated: CASSLVLGTDTQYF.

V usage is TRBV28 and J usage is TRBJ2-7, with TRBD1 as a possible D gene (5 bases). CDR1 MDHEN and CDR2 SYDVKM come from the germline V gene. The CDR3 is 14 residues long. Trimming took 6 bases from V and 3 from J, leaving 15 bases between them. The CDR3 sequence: CASSLDTTYYEQYF. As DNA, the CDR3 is TGTGCCAGCAGCCTGGACACTACTTACTACGAGCAGTACTTC.

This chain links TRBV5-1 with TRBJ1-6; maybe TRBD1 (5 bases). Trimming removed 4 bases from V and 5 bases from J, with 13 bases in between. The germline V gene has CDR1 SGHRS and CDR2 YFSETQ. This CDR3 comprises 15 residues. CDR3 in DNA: TGCGCCAGCAGCGGCGGGACGGCAGATAATTCACCCCTCCACTTT. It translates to CASSGGTADNSPLHF.

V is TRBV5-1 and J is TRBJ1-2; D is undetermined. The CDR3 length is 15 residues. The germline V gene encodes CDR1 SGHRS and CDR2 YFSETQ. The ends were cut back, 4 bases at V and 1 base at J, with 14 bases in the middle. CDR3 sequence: CASSAQVDFNYGYTF. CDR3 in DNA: TGCGCCAGCAGCGCCCAAGTTGACTTTAACTATGGCTACACCTTC.